Described below is a single T cell receptor beta chain sequence and its context. The V gene's germline CDR1 is SGHAT and CDR2 FQNNGV. The CDR3 extends over 15 amino acids. Trimming at V came to 4 bases and at J to 5 bases, leaving 8 bases not matched to a gene. The PCR contained 60 Vbeta and 13 Jbeta primers. The protocol was immunoSEQ multiplex PCR, while the TCRdb copy is restricted to in-frame clones and leaves out a portion. The repertoire holds 150,000 to 200,000 clones, with 80% to 85% as singletons. This specimen comes from a study of cytomegalovirus exposure and HLA in healthy donors. This chain connects TRBV11-2 to TRBJ1-1; 9 nucleotides align to TRBD1. Source material: PBMCs. The receptor was isolated from a woman in her twenties or thirties in good health and CMV-seronegative. CDR3 residues: CASSSQGAPVTEAFF. In nucleotides, the CDR3 is TGTGCCAGCAGCTCACAGGGGGCGCCGGTTACTGAAGCTTTCTTT. The variable domain in full, with the rest retrieved from reference TRBV11-2 and TRBJ1-1, is EAGVAQSPRYKIIEKRQSVAFWCNPISGHATLYWYQQILGQGPKLLIQFQNNGVVDDSQLPKDRFSAERLKGVDSTLKIQPAKLEDSAVYLCASSSQGAPVTEAFFGQGTRLTVV.